A single TCR beta chain is shown here with its context. Using immunoSEQ multiplex PCR, the repertoire was profiled, and TCRdb retains in-frame clones only, with some absent. Seen here are roughly 38,000 clones, 80% to 95% observed once, and the top ten hold approximately 22%. This specimen comes from a study of OX40 agonist ivuxolimab in advanced cancers. Study at large: Patients received intravenous ivuxolimab every 2 weeks at 0.01 to 10 mg/kg.

People who had autoimmune disease history or systemic immunosuppression were excluded. This specimen consisted of CD4+ or CD8+ T cells sorted from blood, obtained in a trial of the OX40 agonist ivuxolimab. This clonotype was obtained from an adult with an advanced solid tumor such as melanoma, head and neck, liver or kidney cancer.

CDR3 in amino acids: CSVVTGTAAYEQYF. The DNA of the CDR3 is TGCAGCGTTGTAACCGGGACAGCAGCCTACGAGCAGTACTTC. This rearrangement joins TRBV29-1 to TRBJ2-7; 7 bases are shared with TRBD1. The CDR3 runs 14 residues. Germline loops: CDR1 SQVTM, CDR2 ANQGSEA. With 4 bases clipped from V and 2 bases from J, the junction kept 8 bases outside the gene matches.